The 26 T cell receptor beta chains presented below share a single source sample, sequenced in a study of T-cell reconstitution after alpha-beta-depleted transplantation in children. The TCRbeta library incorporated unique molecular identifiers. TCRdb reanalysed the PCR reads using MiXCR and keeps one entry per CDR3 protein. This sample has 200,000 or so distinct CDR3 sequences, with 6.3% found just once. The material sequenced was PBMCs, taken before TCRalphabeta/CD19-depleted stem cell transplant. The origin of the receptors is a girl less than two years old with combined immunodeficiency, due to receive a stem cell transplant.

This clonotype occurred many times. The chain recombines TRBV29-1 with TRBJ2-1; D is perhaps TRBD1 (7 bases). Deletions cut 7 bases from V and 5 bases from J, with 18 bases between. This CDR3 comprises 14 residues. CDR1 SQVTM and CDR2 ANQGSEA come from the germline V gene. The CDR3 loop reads CSAVGRGEDNEQFF. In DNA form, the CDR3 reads TGCAGCGCCGTGGGCAGGGGGGAGGACAATGAGCAGTTCTTC.

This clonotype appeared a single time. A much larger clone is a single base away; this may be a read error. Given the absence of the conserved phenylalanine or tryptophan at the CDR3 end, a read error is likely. CDR3 sequence: CAIRWTDVNSPLHC. The CDR3 DNA reads as TGTGCCATCAGATGGACGGACGTTAATTCACCCCTCCACTGT. The chain joins TRBV10-3 to TRBJ1-6; D remains ambiguous. Germline loops: CDR1 ENHRY, CDR2 SYGVKD. The V end was cut by 6 bases, the J end by 6 bases, with 12 bases between. This CDR3 region has 14 residues.

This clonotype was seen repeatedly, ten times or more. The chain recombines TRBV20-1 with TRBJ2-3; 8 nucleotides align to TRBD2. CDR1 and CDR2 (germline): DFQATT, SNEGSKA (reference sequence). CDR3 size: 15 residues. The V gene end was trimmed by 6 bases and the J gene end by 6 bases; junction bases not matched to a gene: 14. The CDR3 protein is CSAPDGAGDMDTQYF. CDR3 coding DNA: TGCAGTGCCCCGGATGGAGCGGGAGATATGGATACGCAGTATTTT.

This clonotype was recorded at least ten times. This CDR3 reads CASSPYGDTYEQYF. The CDR3 region has the DNA TGTGCCAGCAGCCCCTATGGGGATACCTACGAGCAGTACTTC. The genes are TRBV12-3 or TRBV12-4 and TRBJ2-7; D is unclear. The CDR3 is 14 amino acids. V was shortened by 6 bases and J by 2 bases, with 14 bases between the two germline ends.

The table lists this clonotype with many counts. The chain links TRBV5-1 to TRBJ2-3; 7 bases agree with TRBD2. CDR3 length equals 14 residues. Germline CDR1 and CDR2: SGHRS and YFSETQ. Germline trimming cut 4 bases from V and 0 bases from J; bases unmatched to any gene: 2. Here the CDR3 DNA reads TGCGCCAGCAGCCGCGGGGGTAGCACAGATACGCAGTATTTT. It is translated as CASSRGGSTDTQYF.

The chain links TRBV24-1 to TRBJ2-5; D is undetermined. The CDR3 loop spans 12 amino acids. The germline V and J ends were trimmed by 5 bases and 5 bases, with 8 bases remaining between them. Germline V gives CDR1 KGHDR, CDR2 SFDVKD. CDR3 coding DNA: TGTGCCACCAGTGGAGATCGGGAGACCCAGTACTTC. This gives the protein CATSGDRETQYF.

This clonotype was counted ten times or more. The CDR3: CASSPAETRLTNYGYTF. CDR3 nucleotide sequence: TGTGCCAGCAGCCCCGCGGAGACACGCCTCACTAACTATGGCTACACCTTC. The chain couples TRBV7-9 to TRBJ1-2; D is uncertain. Germline V gives CDR1 SEHNR, CDR2 FQNEAQ (reference sequence). V was shortened by 5 bases and J by 0 bases, with 19 bases between the two germline ends. This CDR3 has 17 residues.

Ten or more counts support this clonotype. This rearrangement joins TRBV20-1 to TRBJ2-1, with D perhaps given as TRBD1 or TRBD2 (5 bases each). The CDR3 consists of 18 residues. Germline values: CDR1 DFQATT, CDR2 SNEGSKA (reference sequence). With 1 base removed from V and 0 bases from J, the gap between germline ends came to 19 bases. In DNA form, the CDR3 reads TGCAGTGCTAGAGTGTGGGTGGGAGTAGGGGACTCCTACAATGAGCAGTTCTTC. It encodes CSARVWVGVGDSYNEQFF.

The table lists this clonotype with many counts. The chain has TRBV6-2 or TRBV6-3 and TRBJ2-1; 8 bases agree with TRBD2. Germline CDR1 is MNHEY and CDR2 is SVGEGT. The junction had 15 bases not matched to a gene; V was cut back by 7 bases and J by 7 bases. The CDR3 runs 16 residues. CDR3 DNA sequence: TGTGCCAGCACTGACCCGGGGGGGCTAAGCGAGAATGAGCAGTTCTTC. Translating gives CASTDPGGLSENEQFF.

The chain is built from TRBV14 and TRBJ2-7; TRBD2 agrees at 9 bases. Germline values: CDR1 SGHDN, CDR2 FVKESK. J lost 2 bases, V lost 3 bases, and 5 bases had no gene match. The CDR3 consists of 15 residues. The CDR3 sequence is CASSHTSGPAYEQYF. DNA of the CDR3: TGTGCCAGCAGCCATACTAGCGGGCCAGCCTACGAGCAGTACTTC.

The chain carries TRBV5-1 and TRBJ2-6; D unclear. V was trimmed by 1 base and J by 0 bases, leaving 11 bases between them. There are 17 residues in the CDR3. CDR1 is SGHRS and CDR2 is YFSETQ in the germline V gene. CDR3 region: CASSLTPVSSGANVLTF. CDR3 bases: TGCGCCAGCAGCTTGACCCCGGTGAGCTCTGGGGCCAACGTCCTGACTTTC.

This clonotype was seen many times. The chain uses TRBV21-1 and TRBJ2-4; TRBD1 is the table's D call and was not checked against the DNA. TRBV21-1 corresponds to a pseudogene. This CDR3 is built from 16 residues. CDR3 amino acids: CASSKVYREPKNIQYF. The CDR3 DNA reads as TGTGCCAGCAGCAAGGTGTACAGGGAACCTAAAAACATTCAGTACTTC.

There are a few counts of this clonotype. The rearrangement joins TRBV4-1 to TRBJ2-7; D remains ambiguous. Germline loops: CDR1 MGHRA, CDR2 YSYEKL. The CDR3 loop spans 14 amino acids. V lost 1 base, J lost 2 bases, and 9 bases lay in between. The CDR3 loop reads CASSQGWRPYEQYF. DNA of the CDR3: TGCGCCAGCAGCCAAGGATGGCGACCCTACGAGCAGTACTTC.

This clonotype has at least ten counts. CDR3 sequence reads: CSARDSGPIYYGYTF. The CDR3 DNA reads TGCAGTGCTAGAGACTCGGGACCGATATACTATGGCTACACCTTC. The rearrangement links TRBV20-1 to TRBJ1-2; tentative D call: TRBD1 (5 bases). Germline-derived CDR1 and CDR2 are DFQATT and SNEGSKA (reference sequence). This CDR3 is 15 amino acids long. Trimming pared 0 bases from V and 3 bases from J, leaving 14 bases between.

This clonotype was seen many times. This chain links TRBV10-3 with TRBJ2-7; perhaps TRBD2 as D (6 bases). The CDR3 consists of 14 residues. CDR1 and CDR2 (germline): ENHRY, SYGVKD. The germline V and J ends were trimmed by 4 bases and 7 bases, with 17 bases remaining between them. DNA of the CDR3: TGTGCCATCAGTGGTGGCCTGGAGGGAACTGAGCAGTACTTC. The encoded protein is CAISGGLEGTEQYF.

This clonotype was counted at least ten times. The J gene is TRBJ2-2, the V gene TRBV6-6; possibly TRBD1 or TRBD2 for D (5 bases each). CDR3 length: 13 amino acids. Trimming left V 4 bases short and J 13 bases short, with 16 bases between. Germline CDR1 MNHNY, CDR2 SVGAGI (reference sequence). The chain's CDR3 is CASSSPRDGWLFF. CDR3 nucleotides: TGTGCCAGCAGTTCCCCCCGGGACGGATGGCTGTTTTTT.

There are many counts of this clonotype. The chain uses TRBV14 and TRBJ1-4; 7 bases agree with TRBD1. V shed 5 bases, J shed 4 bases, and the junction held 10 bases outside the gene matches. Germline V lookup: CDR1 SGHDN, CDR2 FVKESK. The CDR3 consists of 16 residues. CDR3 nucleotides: TGTGCCAGCAGCAAGGGGACAGCCCGTTTTAATGAAAAACTGTTTTTT. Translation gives CASSKGTARFNEKLFF.

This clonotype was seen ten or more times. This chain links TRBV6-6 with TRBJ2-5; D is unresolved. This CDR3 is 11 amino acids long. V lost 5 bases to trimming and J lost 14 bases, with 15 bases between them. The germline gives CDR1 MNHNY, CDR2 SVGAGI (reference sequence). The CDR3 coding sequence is TGTGCCAGCAGTCCCACCGAGAAGATCTACTTC. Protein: CASSPTEKIYF.

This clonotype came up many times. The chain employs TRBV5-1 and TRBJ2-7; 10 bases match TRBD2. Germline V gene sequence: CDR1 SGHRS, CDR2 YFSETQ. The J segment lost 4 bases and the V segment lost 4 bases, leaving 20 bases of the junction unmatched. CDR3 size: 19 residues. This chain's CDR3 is CASSGKSTSGDRALYEQYF. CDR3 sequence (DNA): TGCGCCAGCAGCGGTAAAAGTACTAGCGGGGACCGAGCCTTGTACGAGCAGTACTTC.

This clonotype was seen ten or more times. The CDR3 is CASSLESYLNTGELFF. The CDR3 nucleotides read TGTGCCAGCAGCTTAGAAAGCTACTTGAACACCGGGGAGCTGTTTTTT. V is TRBV7-6 and J is TRBJ2-2; no definite D call. The CDR3 runs 16 residues. V lost 1 base and J lost 1, with 10 bases in between. The V gene's germline CDR1 is SGHVS and CDR2 FNYEAQ.

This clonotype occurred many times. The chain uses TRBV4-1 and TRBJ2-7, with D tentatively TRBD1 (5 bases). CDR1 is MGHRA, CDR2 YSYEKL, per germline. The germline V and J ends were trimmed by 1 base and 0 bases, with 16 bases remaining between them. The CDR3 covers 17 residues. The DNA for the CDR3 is TGCGCCAGCAGCCAAGGACCAGCTACAGGCCCCTCCTACGAGCAGTACTTC. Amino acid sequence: CASSQGPATGPSYEQYF.

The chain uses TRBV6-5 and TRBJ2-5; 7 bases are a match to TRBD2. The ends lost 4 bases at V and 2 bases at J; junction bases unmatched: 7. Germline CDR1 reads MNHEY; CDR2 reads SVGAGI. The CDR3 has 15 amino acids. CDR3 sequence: CASSFGTGGQETQYF. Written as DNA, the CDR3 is TGTGCCAGCAGTTTCGGAACGGGGGGACAAGAGACCCAGTACTTC.

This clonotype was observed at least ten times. In nucleotides, the CDR3 is TGTGCCACCAGCAGTTACAGGGAATACGGCTACACCTTC. Translated, it gives CATSSYREYGYTF. This chain uses TRBV15 with TRBJ1-2; D possibly corresponds to TRBD1 (6 bases). CDR3 length: 13 amino acids. Trimming shortened V by 3 bases and J by 8 bases, and 13 bases separated the two germline ends. Looked up from germline, CDR1 is LNHNV and CDR2 is YYDKDF (reference sequence). Looking up the rest from reference TRBV15 and TRBJ1-2 gives the full variable domain: DAMVIQNPRYQVTQFGKPVTLSCSQTLNHNVMYWYQQKSSQAPKLLFHYYDKDFNNEADTPDNFQSRRPNTSFCFLDIRSPGLGDTAMYLCATSSYREYGYTFGSGTRLTVV.

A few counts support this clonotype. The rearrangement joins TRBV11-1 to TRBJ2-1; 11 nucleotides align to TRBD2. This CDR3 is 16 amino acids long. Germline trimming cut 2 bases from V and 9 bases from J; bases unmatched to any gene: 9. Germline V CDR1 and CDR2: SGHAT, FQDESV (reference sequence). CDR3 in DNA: TGTGCCAGCAGCTTAACTAGCGGGAGCTCCGGCAGTGAGCAGTTCTTC. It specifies CASSLTSGSSGSEQFF.

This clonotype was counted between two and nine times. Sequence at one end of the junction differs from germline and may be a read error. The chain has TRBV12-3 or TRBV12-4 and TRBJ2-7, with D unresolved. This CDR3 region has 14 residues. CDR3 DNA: TGTGCCAGCAGTCCCCCAACAATAAGTTACGGGCAGTACTTC. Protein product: CASSPPTISYGQYF.

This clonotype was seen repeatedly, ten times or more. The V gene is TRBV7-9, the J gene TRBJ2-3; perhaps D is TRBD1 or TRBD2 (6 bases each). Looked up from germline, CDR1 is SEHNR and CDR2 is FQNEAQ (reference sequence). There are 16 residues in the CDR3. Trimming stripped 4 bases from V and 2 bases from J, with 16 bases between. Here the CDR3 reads CASSSPRGPSTDTQYF. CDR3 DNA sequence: TGTGCCAGCAGCTCCCCCCGGGGGCCCTCCACAGATACGCAGTATTTT.